This entry lists 14 T cell receptor beta chains sequenced from one sample in a study of radiotherapy plus CTLA-4 blockade in lung cancer. The protocol was immunoSEQ multiplex PCR, while the TCRdb copy is restricted to in-frame clones and leaves out a portion. This table holds under 50,000 clones, roughly 85% found once. The sequencing used peripheral blood, collected from a patient treated with radiotherapy plus ipilimumab. These receptors were obtained from a human donor with non-small cell lung cancer whose response to radiotherapy plus ipilimumab could not be evaluated.

The chain couples TRBV27 to TRBJ1-1; D is ambiguous. The germline CDR1 and CDR2 sequences are MNHEY and SMNVEV (reference sequence). The CDR3 has 13 amino acids. Trimming took 7 bases from V and 4 from J, leaving 13 bases between them. The CDR3 nucleotides read TGTGCCAGCAACCCCGCCGGTGGCACTGAAGCTTTCTTT. Translating it yields CASNPAGGTEAFF.

This clone appeared a single time. The rearrangement links TRBV4-1 to TRBJ2-7; no firm D call. This CDR3 spans 15 amino acids. Between the trimmed V and J ends, which lost 0 bases and 2 bases, there was a span of 11 bases. Germline V gives CDR1 MGHRA, CDR2 YSYEKL. The CDR3 DNA reads as TGCGCCAGCAGCCAAGATTGGGCCGAAGCCTACGAGCAGTACTTC. Encoded protein: CASSQDWAEAYEQYF.

This chain connects TRBV5-6 to TRBJ2-3; possibly TRBD2 for D (6 bases). Germline V gene lookup returns CDR1 SGHDT and CDR2 YYEEEE. The CDR3 is made up of 16 amino acids. Trimming stripped 10 bases from V and 3 bases from J, with 24 bases between. CDR3 nucleotide sequence: TGTGCCGCCCAGCCGGTGGGGGTCCGGGGGACAGATACGCAGTATTTT. Its translation: CAAQPVGVRGTDTQYF.

This chain uses TRBV4-1 with TRBJ2-5; D is ambiguous. The tail of the sequence fits TRBJ2-7 better, so the J call may be wrong. The CDR3 contains 14 residues. Germline loops: CDR1 MGHRA, CDR2 YSYEKL. CDR3 DNA: TGCGCCAGCAGCCAAGGTACAGCCTCCTACGAGCAGTACTTC. Translation gives CASSQGTASYEQYF.

The chain combines TRBV5-1 with TRBJ1-5; 8 bases map to TRBD1. This CDR3 region has 13 residues. Germline V lookup: CDR1 SGHRS, CDR2 YFSETQ. J was trimmed by 7 bases and V by 3 bases; bases with no gene match: 3. This chain's CDR3 is CASSSGQGQPQHF. The CDR3 DNA sequence: TGCGCCAGCAGCTCTGGACAGGGACAGCCCCAGCATTTT.

The J gene is TRBJ2-2, the V gene TRBV5-4, with 10 bases matching TRBD2. CDR1 and CDR2 from the germline V gene are SGHNT and YYREEE (reference sequence). The V gene end was trimmed by 2 bases and the J gene end by 2 bases; junction bases not matched to a gene: 12. The CDR3 is 19 amino acids. The CDR3 nucleotides read TGTGCCAGCAGCTTAGGTGTCTCCGGACTAGCGGCAAACACCGGGGAGCTGTTTTTT. It is translated as CASSLGVSGLAANTGELFF.

This clone has a single count. The chain links TRBV10-3 to TRBJ1-2, with 7 nucleotides matching TRBD1. Losses at the gene ends were 0 bases for V and 1 base for J; bases not matched to a gene: 8. Germline lookup yields CDR1 ENHRY and CDR2 SYGVKD. CDR3 size: 17 residues. The CDR3 is CAISESRQGVGNYGYTF. The CDR3 DNA reads as TGTGCCATCAGTGAGTCTCGACAGGGAGTAGGTAACTATGGCTACACCTTC.

The chain couples TRBV2 to TRBJ1-1, with D possibly being TRBD1 (5 bases). Trimming took off 6 bases at V and 4 bases at J, with 21 bases between the two ends. The CDR3 covers 16 residues. CDR1 is SNHLY, CDR2 FYNNEI, per germline. CDR3 sequence (DNA): TGTGCCAGCAGAGGTGGGCAGGGAATTGTGGGCACTGAAGCTTTCTTT. This sequence encodes CASRGGQGIVGTEAFF.

V gene TRBV9 combines with J gene TRBJ2-1; TRBD1 matches 7 bases. V lost 0 bases, J lost 1 base, and 4 bases stayed unmatched. The CDR3 runs 16 residues. Germline V gene data show CDR1 as SGDLS and CDR2 as YYNGEE. CDR3 bases: TGTGCCAGCAGCGTAGTTAAACAGGGGTCCTACAATGAGCAGTTCTTC. The encoded protein is CASSVVKQGSYNEQFF.

J is TRBJ2-1 and V is TRBV5-1; 8 nucleotides line up with TRBD1. Germline CDR1 is SGHRS and CDR2 is YFSETQ. The CDR3 contains 15 residues. After removal of 0 bases from V and 8 bases from J, the junction contained 7 bases not matched to a gene. CDR3 sequence: CASSLGTGFRDEQFF. The CDR3 region has the DNA TGCGCCAGCAGCTTGGGGACAGGGTTTCGGGATGAGCAGTTCTTC.

This chain uses TRBV9 with TRBJ2-7; 10 bases map to TRBD2. The CDR3 sequence is 15 residues long. Germline CDR1 SGDLS, CDR2 YYNGEE. Trimming cost V 3 bases and J 5 bases; bases outside gene matches: 8. The chain's CDR3 is CASSAIVSGRDEQYF. CDR3 nucleotides: TGTGCCAGCAGCGCTATCGTGAGCGGGAGGGACGAGCAGTACTTC.

The chain recombines TRBV7-2 with TRBJ2-2; 11 positions agree with TRBD1. There are 16 residues in the CDR3. Germline loops: CDR1 SGHTA, CDR2 FQGNSA. With 5 bases clipped from V and 7 bases from J, the junction kept 9 bases outside the gene matches. The CDR3 region is CASSAIPGQGGGELFF. DNA for the CDR3: TGTGCCAGCAGCGCAATTCCGGGACAGGGGGGCGGGGAGCTGTTTTTT.

A single count supports this clone. The J gene is TRBJ2-3, the V gene TRBV9; perhaps TRBD2 as D (6 bases). The CDR3 sequence is 16 residues long. Germline loops: CDR1 SGDLS, CDR2 YYNGEE. Between the trimmed V and J ends, which lost 1 base and 4 bases, there was a span of 16 bases. The CDR3 DNA reads TGTGCCAGCAGCGTAAGGGACTTCAGGGAGGCAGATACGCAGTATTTT. It is translated as CASSVRDFREADTQYF.

This sequence joins TRBV5-1 and TRBJ2-1; a possible D gene is TRBD2 (7 bases). The V end was cut by 4 bases, the J end by 8 bases, with 16 bases between. The CDR3 is 14 amino acids. The germline gives CDR1 SGHRS, CDR2 YFSETQ. The CDR3 DNA reads TGCGCCAGCAGCCGGAGGGGGGGGGAGGATGAGCAGTTCTTC. Translation: CASSRRGGEDEQFF.